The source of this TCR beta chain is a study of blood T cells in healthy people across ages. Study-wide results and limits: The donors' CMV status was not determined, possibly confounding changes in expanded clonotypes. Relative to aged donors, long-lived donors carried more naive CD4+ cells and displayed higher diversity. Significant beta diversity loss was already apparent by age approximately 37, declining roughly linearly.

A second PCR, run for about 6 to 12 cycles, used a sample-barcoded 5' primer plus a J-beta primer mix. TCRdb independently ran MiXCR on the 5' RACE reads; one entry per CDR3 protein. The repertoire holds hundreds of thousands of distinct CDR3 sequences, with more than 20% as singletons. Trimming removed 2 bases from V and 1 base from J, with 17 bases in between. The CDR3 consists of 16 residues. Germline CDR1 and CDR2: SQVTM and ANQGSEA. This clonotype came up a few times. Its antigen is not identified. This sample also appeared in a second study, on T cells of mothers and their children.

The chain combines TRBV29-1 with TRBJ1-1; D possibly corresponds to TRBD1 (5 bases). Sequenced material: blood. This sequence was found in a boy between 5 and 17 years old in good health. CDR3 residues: CSVESSGDSGNTEAFF. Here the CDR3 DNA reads TGCAGCGTTGAATCCTCGGGGGACTCAGGGAACACTGAAGCTTTCTTT.